Listed below are T cell receptor beta chains from one sample, sequenced in a study of shared clonotypes between healthy human individuals. The assay was immunoSEQ multiplex PCR, and TCRdb's table has in-frame clones only and misses some. The data hold 950,000 to 1,300,000 clones, with about three quarters observed a single time. Sequenced input: memory CD4+ T cells sorted from blood. These receptors were obtained from a man younger than 35 in good health. The conserved cysteine and the conserved F or W are not part of the CDR3 here. Rows give clone size only sometimes, using once, few, many, or a class for an expanded clone.

j_call clone_size v_call cdr3_aa
TRBJ1-5 - TRBV10-2 ASVNRVSEPQH
TRBJ2-4 few TRBV13 ASSSQGAGANIQY
TRBJ2-2 - TRBV6-5 ASSYLYTGELF
TRBJ2-2 - TRBV10-1 ASSDRVGAGELF
TRBJ1-5 - TRBV2 ASSGTGVQPQH
TRBJ2-7 - TRBV6-6 ASSSDKTGRSYEQY
TRBJ1-1 few TRBV4-1 ASSQETGTGRTEAF
TRBJ2-7 - TRBV5-1 ASSLWDKGASGAWEQY
TRBJ2-1 once TRBV2 ASIMTVYNEQF
TRBJ1-2 once TRBV11-2 ASSRTRTGDGYT
TRBJ2-3 - TRBV4-2 ASSQDLTDTQY
TRBJ2-7 - TRBV27 ASSLWGLAGGQNGKGEQY
TRBJ2-3 few TRBV15 ATSRDLVPDTQY
TRBJ1-2 few TRBV4-1 ASSQDQGSGGYT
TRBJ1-4 - TRBV30 AWSVIGTGYEKLF
TRBJ1-5 - TRBV28 ASSGYPTEYSNQPQH
TRBJ2-3 - TRBV9 ASNRGGLYTDTQY
TRBJ2-5 few TRBV6-5 ASRKRLETQETQY
TRBJ1-4 - TRBV5-1 ASSSGPNEKLF
TRBJ2-7 many TRBV7-9 ASSLGGKSYEQY
TRBJ2-1 - TRBV4-3 ASSQEGRFNEQF
TRBJ1-2 few TRBV6-1 ASSEQGNYGYT
TRBJ1-6 - TRBV9 ASSVGLQGRNSPLH
TRBJ1-6 few TRBV10-3 AISGTAYNSPLH
TRBJ1-1 few TRBV30 AWSTDRVKAF
TRBJ1-2 - TRBV30 AWSEFGTWLVSSNYGYT
TRBJ1-5 - TRBV5-3 ARRGDGNQPQH
TRBJ2-3 - TRBV11-1 ASSLGASGAYASTDTQY
TRBJ2-2 - TRBV30 AWTLSRGYTGELF
TRBJ2-5 - TRBV9 ASSAEIGLAGAGETQY
TRBJ2-2 - TRBV19 ASIAGGHPGTGELF
TRBJ1-5 - TRBV7-9 ASSTNREVKPQH
TRBJ2-1 - TRBV5-4 ASSPSNKRGSSYNEQF
TRBJ2-5 - TRBV5-1 ASNGVDYQETQY
TRBJ2-1 - TRBV10-3 AISESGGRNEQF
TRBJ2-5 - TRBV9 ASSARLAGGPMTQY
TRBJ1-5 - TRBV10-2 ASMSGASNQPQH
TRBJ2-1 - TRBV30 AWSPLPLAKAGNFEQF
TRBJ2-3 - TRBV11-2 ASSRAGQSIDTQY
TRBJ2-7 - TRBV19 ASTAGPGQVYEQY
TRBJ2-5 - TRBV19 ASSTPRRAGGGETQY
TRBJ2-1 - TRBV10-3 ATIYATVYNEQF
TRBJ1-4 - TRBV5-1 ASSLTTGGSEKLF
TRBJ2-7 - TRBV18 ASSPRQGNSYEQY
TRBJ2-3 - TRBV30 AWSKQVSTDTQY
TRBJ2-6 - TRBV11-2 ASSFISSGANVLT
TRBJ2-1 - TRBV4-3 ASSQGRAGNEQF
TRBJ2-7 - TRBV28 ASSRPRSPGVEQY
TRBJ1-5 - TRBV7-9 ASSPQMGQPQH
TRBJ1-1 - TRBV11-2 ASSLGPGPNTEAF
TRBJ2-5 - TRBV5-1 ASSRWTEETQY
TRBJ2-5 once TRBV4-3 ASSPSGQVFETQY
TRBJ1-5 - TRBV5-6 ASSLDRGRNQPQH
TRBJ1-2 few TRBV6-5 ASSFTLGGASGYT
TRBJ2-7 once TRBV11-2 ASSLDYLAGSYEQY